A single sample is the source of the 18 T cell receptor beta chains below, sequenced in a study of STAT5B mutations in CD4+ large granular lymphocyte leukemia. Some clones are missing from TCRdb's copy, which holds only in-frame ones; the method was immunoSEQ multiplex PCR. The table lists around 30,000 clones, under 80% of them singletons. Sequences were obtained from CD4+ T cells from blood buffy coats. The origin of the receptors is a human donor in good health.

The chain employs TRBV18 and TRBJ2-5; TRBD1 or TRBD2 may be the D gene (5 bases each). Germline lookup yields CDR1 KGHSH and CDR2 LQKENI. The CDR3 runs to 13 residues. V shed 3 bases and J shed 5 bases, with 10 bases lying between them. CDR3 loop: CASSPGAGETQYF. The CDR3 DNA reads TGTGCCAGCTCACCCGGGGCCGGCGAGACCCAGTACTTC.

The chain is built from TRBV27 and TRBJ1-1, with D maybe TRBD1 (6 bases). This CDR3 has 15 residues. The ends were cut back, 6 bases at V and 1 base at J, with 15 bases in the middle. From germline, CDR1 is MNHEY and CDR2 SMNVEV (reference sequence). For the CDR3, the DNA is TGTGCCAGCAGGACCATGAGACAGGCGAACACTGAAGCTTTCTTT. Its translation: CASRTMRQANTEAFF.

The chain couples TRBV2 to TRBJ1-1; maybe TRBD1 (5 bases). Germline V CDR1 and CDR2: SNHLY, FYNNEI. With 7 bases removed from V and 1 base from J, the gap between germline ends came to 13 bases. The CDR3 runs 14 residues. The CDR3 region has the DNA TGTGCCAGCACTCTGGGGACGGGGAACACTGAAGCTTTCTTT. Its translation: CASTLGTGNTEAFF.

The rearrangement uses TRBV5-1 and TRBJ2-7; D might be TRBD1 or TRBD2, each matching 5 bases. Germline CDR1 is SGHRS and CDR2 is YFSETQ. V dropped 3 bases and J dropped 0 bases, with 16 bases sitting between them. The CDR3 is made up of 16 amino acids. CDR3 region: CASSSAGASSSYEQYF. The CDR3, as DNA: TGCGCCAGCAGCTCGGCCGGGGCCTCCAGCTCCTACGAGCAGTACTTC.

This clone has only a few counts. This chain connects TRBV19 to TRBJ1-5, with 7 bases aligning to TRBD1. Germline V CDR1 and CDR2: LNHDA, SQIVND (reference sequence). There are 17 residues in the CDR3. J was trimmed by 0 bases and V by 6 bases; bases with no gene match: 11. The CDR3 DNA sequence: TGTGCCAGTAGAACCCGGGACAGAGGTCATAGCAATCAGCCCCAGCATTTT. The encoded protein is CASRTRDRGHSNQPQHF.

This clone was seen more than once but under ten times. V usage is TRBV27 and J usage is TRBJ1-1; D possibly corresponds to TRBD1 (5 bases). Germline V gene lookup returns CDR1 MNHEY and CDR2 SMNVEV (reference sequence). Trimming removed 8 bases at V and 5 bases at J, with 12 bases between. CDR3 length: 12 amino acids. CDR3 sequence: CASEAGTTEAFF. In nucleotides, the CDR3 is TGTGCCAGCGAGGCAGGGACGACTGAAGCTTTCTTT.

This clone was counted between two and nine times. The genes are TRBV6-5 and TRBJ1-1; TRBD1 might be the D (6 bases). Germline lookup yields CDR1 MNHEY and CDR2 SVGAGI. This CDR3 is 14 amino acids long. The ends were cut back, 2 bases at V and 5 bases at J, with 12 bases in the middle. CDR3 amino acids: CASSYQQGLTEAFF. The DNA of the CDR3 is TGTGCCAGCAGTTACCAACAGGGTCTGACTGAAGCTTTCTTT.

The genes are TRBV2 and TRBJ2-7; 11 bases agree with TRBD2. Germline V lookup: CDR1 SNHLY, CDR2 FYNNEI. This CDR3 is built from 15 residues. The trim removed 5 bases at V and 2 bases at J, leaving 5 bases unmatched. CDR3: CASSPTSGAAYEQYF. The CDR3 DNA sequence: TGTGCCAGCAGTCCGACTAGCGGGGCGGCCTACGAGCAGTACTTC.

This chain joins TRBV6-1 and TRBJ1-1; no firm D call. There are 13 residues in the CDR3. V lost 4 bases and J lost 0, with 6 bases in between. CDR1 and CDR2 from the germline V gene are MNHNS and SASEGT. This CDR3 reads CASSARMNTEAFF. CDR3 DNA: TGTGCCAGCAGTGCACGGATGAACACTGAAGCTTTCTTT.

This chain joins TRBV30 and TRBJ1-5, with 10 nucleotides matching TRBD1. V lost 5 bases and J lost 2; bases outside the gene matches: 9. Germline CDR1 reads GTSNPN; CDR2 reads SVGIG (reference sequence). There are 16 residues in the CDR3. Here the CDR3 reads CAWDPPGTGGNQPQHF. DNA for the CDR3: TGTGCCTGGGACCCACCCGGGACAGGGGGCAATCAGCCCCAGCATTTT.

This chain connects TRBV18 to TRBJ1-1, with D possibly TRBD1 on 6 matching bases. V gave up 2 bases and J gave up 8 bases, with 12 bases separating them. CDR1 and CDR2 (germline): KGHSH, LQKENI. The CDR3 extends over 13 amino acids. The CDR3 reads CASSPGQGLEAFF. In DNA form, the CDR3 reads TGTGCCAGCTCACCAGGTCAGGGGCTCGAAGCTTTCTTT.

The CDR3 protein is CASSLTGYEQYF. The CDR3 coding sequence is TGTGCCAGCAGCTTAACCGGTTACGAGCAGTACTTC. This chain joins TRBV7-6 and TRBJ2-7; D is unclear. The germline V gene encodes CDR1 SGHVS and CDR2 FNYEAQ. CDR3 length: 12 amino acids. The V end lost 2 bases, the J end lost 4 bases, and 6 bases lay between the germline ends. Supplemented by reference TRBV7-6 and TRBJ2-7, the full variable domain reads GAGVSQSPRYKVTKRGQDVALRCDPISGHVSLYWYRQALGQGPEFLTYFNYEAQQDKSGLPNDRFSAERPEGSISTLTIQRTEQRDSAMYRCASSLTGYEQYFGPGTRLTVT.

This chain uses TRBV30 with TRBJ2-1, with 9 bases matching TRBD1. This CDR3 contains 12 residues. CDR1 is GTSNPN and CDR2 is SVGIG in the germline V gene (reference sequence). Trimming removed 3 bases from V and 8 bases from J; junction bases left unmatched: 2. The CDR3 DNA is TGTGCCTGGAGGGGACAGGGCTATGAGCAGTTCTTC. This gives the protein CAWRGQGYEQFF.

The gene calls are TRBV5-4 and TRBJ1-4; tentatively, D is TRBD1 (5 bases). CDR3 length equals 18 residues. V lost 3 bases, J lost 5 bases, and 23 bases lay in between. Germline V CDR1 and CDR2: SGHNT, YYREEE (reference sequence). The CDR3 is CASSYRQPPRRANEKLFF. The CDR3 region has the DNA TGTGCCAGCAGCTACAGACAGCCTCCCCGGAGGGCGAATGAAAAACTGTTTTTT.

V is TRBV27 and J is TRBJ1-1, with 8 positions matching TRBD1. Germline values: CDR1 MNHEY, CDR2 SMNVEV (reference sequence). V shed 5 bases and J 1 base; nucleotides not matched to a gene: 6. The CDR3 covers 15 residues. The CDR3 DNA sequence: TGTGCCAGCAGTAACAGACAGGGGCGGAACACTGAAGCTTTCTTT. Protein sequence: CASSNRQGRNTEAFF.

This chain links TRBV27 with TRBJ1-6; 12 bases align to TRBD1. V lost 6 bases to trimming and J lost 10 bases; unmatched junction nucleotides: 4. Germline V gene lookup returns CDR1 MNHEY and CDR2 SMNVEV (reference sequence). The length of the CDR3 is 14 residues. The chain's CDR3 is CASSRDRGPSPLHF. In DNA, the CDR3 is TGTGCCAGCAGCAGGGACAGGGGGCCATCACCCCTCCACTTT.

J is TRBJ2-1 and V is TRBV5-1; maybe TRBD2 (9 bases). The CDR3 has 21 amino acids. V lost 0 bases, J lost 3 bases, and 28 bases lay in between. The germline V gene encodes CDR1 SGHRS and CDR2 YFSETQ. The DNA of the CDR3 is TGCGCCAGCAGCTTGGGGGCTCGGACAGGGAAGGGCGGGGGGGTCTACAATGAGCAGTTCTTC. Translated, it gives CASSLGARTGKGGGVYNEQFF. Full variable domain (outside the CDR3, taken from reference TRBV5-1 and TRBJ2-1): KAGVTQTPRYLIKTRGQQVTLSCSPISGHRSVSWYQQTPGQGLQFLFEYFSETQRNKGNFPGRFSGRQFSNSRSEMNVSTLELGDSALYLCASSLGARTGKGGGVYNEQFFGPGTRLTVL.

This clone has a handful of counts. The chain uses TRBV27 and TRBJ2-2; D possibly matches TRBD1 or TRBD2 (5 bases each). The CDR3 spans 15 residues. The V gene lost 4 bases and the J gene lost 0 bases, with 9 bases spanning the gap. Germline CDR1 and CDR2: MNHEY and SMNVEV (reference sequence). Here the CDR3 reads CASSWDPANTGELFF. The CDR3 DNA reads TGTGCCAGCAGTTGGGACCCAGCGAACACCGGGGAGCTGTTTTTT.